This is a list of T cell receptor beta chains from one sample in a study of vaccination effects on CD4 cells after COVID-19. Produced via immunoSEQ multiplex PCR; TCRdb's table is partial and in-frame only. Among approximately 15,000 clones listed, over 60% were seen once. No antigens are known for them. Sample: CD4+ T cells from PBMCs cultured with HCoV-229E spike peptides, taken before COVID-19 vaccination. The receptors derive from a human donor who received a COVID-19 vaccine. The CDR3 runs from the conserved cysteine through the conserved F or W. The D gene is left open where the match is weak. Only part of the rows carry a size: once, few, many, or a class if the clone is expanded.

V	size	D	J	DNA	CDR3
TRBV10-3	.	.	TRBJ1-1	TGTGCCATCAGCCCTGGACAGATGAACACTGAAGCTTTCTTT	CAISPGQMNTEAFF
TRBV19	.	TRBD2	TRBJ2-2	TGTGCCAGTAAGGGACTAGCGGGAGTGGGTAGCACCGGGGAGCTGTTTTTT	CASKGLAGVGSTGELFF
TRBV5-1	.	TRBD1	TRBJ1-2	TGCGCCAGCAGCCCGGGACAGGGAAGCTATGGCTACACCTTC	CASSPGQGSYGYTF
TRBV7-9	.	.	TRBJ1-2	TGTGCCAGCAGTTTTACACAGACCGTAGCTACTGGCTACACCTTC	CASSFTQTVATGYTF
TRBV5-1	.	.	TRBJ1-6	TGCGCCAGCCAGAAAGGAAGCTATAATTCACCCCTCCACTTT	CASQKGSYNSPLHF
TRBV5-1	.	.	TRBJ1-2	TGCGCCAGCAGCTTGGCTGCAGGATCTAACTATGGCTACACCTTC	CASSLAAGSNYGYTF
TRBV3-1/TRBV3-2	.	.	TRBJ1-5	TGTGCCAGCAGCCAAGACCCCATACAGCCCCAGCATTTT	CASSQDPIQPQHF
TRBV11-2	.	.	TRBJ1-5	TGTGCCAGCAGCCTGGGACAAAATCAGCCCCAGCATTTT	CASSLGQNQPQHF
TRBV7-3	few	.	TRBJ1-1	TGTGCCAGCAGCCCGATCTCGTGGGGGAACACTGAAGCTTTCTTT	CASSPISWGNTEAFF
TRBV6-6	.	.	TRBJ1-2	TGTGCCAGCAGTTACTACCCAATTCTGAGTACCTACACCTTC	CASSYYPILSTYTF
TRBV28	once	TRBD1	TRBJ2-1	TGTGCCAGCCGCAGTTTGACAGGGGGCTATCGTGCCTACAATGAGCAGTTCTTC	CASRSLTGGYRAYNEQFF
TRBV6-1	.	.	TRBJ1-1	TGTGCCAGCAGTGAATCGGTTAACACTGAAGCTTTCTTT	CASSESVNTEAFF
TRBV6-1	few	.	TRBJ1-2	TGTGCCAGCAGTGACGGGGGCGGCTATGGCTACACCTTC	CASSDGGGYGYTF
TRBV6-5	.	.	TRBJ2-1	TGTGCCAGCAGAGGGGGACTATACAATGAGCAGTTCTTC	CASRGGLYNEQFF
TRBV30	.	TRBD2	TRBJ2-7	TGTGCCTGGAGTGGAGGCGGGAGCATCAACGAGCAGTACTTC	CAWSGGGSINEQYF
TRBV5-1	.	TRBD2	TRBJ2-7	TGCGCCAGCAGCTTGGAGGGACTAGCGAGGGCCTACGAGCAGTACTTC	CASSLEGLARAYEQYF
TRBV7-9	once	.	TRBJ2-1	TGTGCCAGCAGCTTATTGGGGGCGGGACGTAATGAGCAGTTCTTC	CASSLLGAGRNEQFF
TRBV5-1	.	.	TRBJ2-7	TGCGCCAGCCACAAGGACTCCTACGAGCAGTACTTC	CASHKDSYEQYF
TRBV3-1/TRBV3-2	.	.	TRBJ1-2	TGTGCCAGCAGCCAGGCCCTGAAAGGGAACTATGGCTACACCTTC	CASSQALKGNYGYTF
TRBV4-2	.	TRBD2	TRBJ2-3	TGTGCCAGCAGCCAAGGCCTAGCGGGGGCGGATACGCAGTATTTT	CASSQGLAGADTQYF
TRBV7-2	few	TRBD1	TRBJ1-3	TGTGCCAGCAGCTTGGACAGGGGGCAAGGAAACACCATATATTTT	CASSLDRGQGNTIYF
TRBV5-1	.	TRBD2	TRBJ2-1	TGCGCCAGCAGCTCAGCGGGGTCTTACAATGAGCAGTTCTTC	CASSSAGSYNEQFF
TRBV7-3	.	.	TRBJ2-1	TGTGCCAGCAGCCCGACGCTGGGTAATGAGCAGTTCTTC	CASSPTLGNEQFF
TRBV29-1	.	.	TRBJ2-6	TGCAGCGTTGGGGCCGGGACACATCTCTGGGCCAACGTCCTGACTTTC	CSVGAGTHLWANVLTF
TRBV9	.	.	TRBJ2-3	TGTGCCAGCAGCGTCAAAGATACGCAGTATTTT	CASSVKDTQYF
TRBV5-1	.	TRBD1	TRBJ1-1	TGCGCCAGCAGCCCTGGACAGGGGGTGGGCACTGAAGCTTTCTTT	CASSPGQGVGTEAFF
TRBV27	once	.	TRBJ1-4	TGTGCCAGTTCACCGGGAGGGAAGAATGAAAAACTGTTTTTT	CASSPGGKNEKLFF
TRBV19	.	.	TRBJ2-3	TGTGCCAGTAGTACCCTAGGGACGCGCACAGATACGCAGTATTTT	CASSTLGTRTDTQYF
TRBV6-5	.	TRBD1	TRBJ1-2	TGTGCCAGCAGTTTACAGGGGGAAGGGGGCTACACCTTC	CASSLQGEGGYTF
TRBV27	.	TRBD1	TRBJ2-1	TGTGCCAGCAGTTTCCAGGGGGCGTGGGTCAATGAGCAGTTCTTC	CASSFQGAWVNEQFF
TRBV19	large	TRBD1	TRBJ1-2	TGTGCCTCAAAAGGGGGACAGGGGAATGGGGATGGCTACACCTTC	CASKGGQGNGDGYTF
TRBV5-1	.	.	TRBJ2-7	TGCGCCAGCAGCCCAGGTCTTCTCGCAGAGTATTACGAGCAGTACTTC	CASSPGLLAEYYEQYF
TRBV30	once	.	TRBJ2-7	TGTGCCTGGAGTGCGGGCAGCTACGAGCAGTACTTC	CAWSAGSYEQYF
TRBV5-1	.	.	TRBJ1-1	TGCGCCAGCAGCGGAGCGGGGAACACTGAAGCTTTCTTT	CASSGAGNTEAFF
TRBV9	.	TRBD2	TRBJ2-7	TGTGCCCGTCCGGGGGGTCGGGAGGCCTCCATCCCCTCCTACGAGCAGTACTTC	CARPGGREASIPSYEQYF
TRBV6-5	.	TRBD2	TRBJ2-5	TGTGCCAGCAGATCTAGCGGGATGGTGACCCAGTACTTC	CASRSSGMVTQYF
TRBV19	.	.	TRBJ1-4	TGTGCCAGTACCCCCGGGGTCGTAAGGGTTGAAAAACTGTTTTTT	CASTPGVVRVEKLFF
TRBV19	.	TRBD1	TRBJ2-7	TGTGCCAGTAGTATTACAGGGGGCGACTCCTACGAGCAGTACTTC	CASSITGGDSYEQYF
TRBV2	once	.	TRBJ1-2	TGTGCCAGCACCGCCCAGGGATCGGGGTATGGCTACACCTTC	CASTAQGSGYGYTF
TRBV5-6	.	.	TRBJ2-2	TGTGCCAGCAGCGGCAGAACCGGGGAGCTGTTTTTT	CASSGRTGELFF
TRBV19	.	TRBD1	TRBJ1-2	TGTGCCAGTAGTGCCTACACAGGGGACTATGGCTACACCTTC	CASSAYTGDYGYTF
TRBV6-5	.	.	TRBJ1-2	TGTGCCAGCGGGATGGGGGACTTATATGGCTACACCTTC	CASGMGDLYGYTF
TRBV2	.	.	TRBJ1-6	TGTGCCAGCACACCGAAATTTTGGGACTCACCCCTCCACTTT	CASTPKFWDSPLHF
TRBV5-4	once	.	TRBJ2-5	TGTGCCAGCAGCTTGGAAGGAGACCAGTACTTC	CASSLEGDQYF
TRBV7-6	.	.	TRBJ2-5	TGTGCCAGCAGCGCCGCCGGGAGCCCCGGGGAGACCCAGTACTTC	CASSAAGSPGETQYF
TRBV30	.	.	TRBJ1-5	TGTGCCTGGAGACGTGATAGCTCCCAGCCCCAGCATTTT	CAWRRDSSQPQHF
TRBV30	.	.	TRBJ1-5	TGTGCCTCGGGGGGTCAGCCCCAGCATTTT	CASGGQPQHF
TRBV11-2	few	.	TRBJ2-7	TGTGCCAGCAGCTTAGAGGGCACATCGAGGGAGCAGTACTTC	CASSLEGTSREQYF
TRBV5-4	.	TRBD1	TRBJ2-1	TGTGCCAGCAGCTCGCCCGGACAGGGAATTTATGAGCAGTTCTTC	CASSSPGQGIYEQFF
TRBV3-1/TRBV3-2	.	.	TRBJ2-3	TGTGCCAGCAGCCAAGGTGACGGGAGAATAGGCACAGATACGCAGTATTTT	CASSQGDGRIGTDTQYF
TRBV18	.	TRBD1	TRBJ1-3	TGTGCCAGCTCATCGGCGCCGGGACAGGGGAACACCATATATTTT	CASSSAPGQGNTIYF
TRBV3-1/TRBV3-2	.	.	TRBJ1-1	TGTGCCAGCACCCTAGGACAGAATGGCTGGGCTTTCTTT	CASTLGQNGWAFF
TRBV6-5	.	.	TRBJ2-5	TGTGCCAGCAGTTACTTGGCTGGAACCCAGTACTTC	CASSYLAGTQYF
TRBV6-5	.	TRBD1	TRBJ1-5	TGTGCCACCCTAGGACAGGGGGCTAGGCAGCCCCAGCATTTT	CATLGQGARQPQHF
TRBV30	.	TRBD2	TRBJ2-1	TGTGCCTGGAGTGAAGTTCTGGGACTAGCGGCCTACAATGAGCAGTTCTTC	CAWSEVLGLAAYNEQFF
TRBV3-1/TRBV3-2	.	.	TRBJ2-5	TGTGCCAGCAGCCTCGGAGCGGTGCTACAAGAGACCCAGTACTTC	CASSLGAVLQETQYF
TRBV25-1	.	TRBD1	TRBJ2-5	TGTGCCAGCACTAAACAGGGGGCACCGAAAGAGACCCAGTACTTC	CASTKQGAPKETQYF
TRBV19	.	TRBD1	TRBJ2-5	TGTGCCAGTAGCTCCCGGGACAGGGTATTTTCGGAGACCCAGTACTTC	CASSSRDRVFSETQYF
TRBV1	.	.	TRBJ2-1	TGCACCAGCAGCCAAGCCGGGACTAGCGGGAGGATCTCCTACAATGAGCAGTTCTTC	CTSSQAGTSGRISYNEQFF
TRBV5-6	few	.	TRBJ1-1	TGTGCCAGCAGCCTACTGCCGGGTGAAGCTTTCTTT	CASSLLPGEAFF